The present T cell receptor beta chain was sequenced within a study of shared clonotypes between healthy human individuals. With 5 bases clipped from V and 1 base from J, the junction kept 10 bases outside the gene matches. This CDR3 contains 17 residues. Germline CDR1 LNHDA, CDR2 SQIVND (reference sequence). TCRdb's copy holds only in-frame clones and misses some; the assay was immunoSEQ multiplex PCR. This sample has a few hundred thousand clones, with approximately 70% found just once. The receptor was isolated from a man younger than 45 in good health. The specimen was memory CD4+ T cells sorted from blood. The subset was: CD45RA-negative fraction. The chain has TRBV19 and TRBJ2-2; TRBD2 agrees at 7 bases. CDR3 sequence: CASSPPLGGRNTGELFF. The CDR3 DNA follows: TGTGCCAGTAGTCCCCCGCTGGGGGGGAGGAACACCGGGGAGCTGTTTTTT. Filled out from reference TRBV19 and TRBJ2-2, the complete variable domain reads DGGITQSPKYLFRKEGQNVTLSCEQNLNHDAMYWYRQDPGQGLRLIYYSQIVNDFQKGDIAEGYSVSREKKESFPLTVTSAQKNPTAFYLCASSPPLGGRNTGELFFGEGSRLTVL.